These T cell receptor beta chains were read from a single sample in a study of T cell changes during pregnancy in multiple sclerosis. TCRdb's copy holds only in-frame clones and misses some; the assay was immunoSEQ multiplex PCR. Of 60,000 or so clones listed, around nine tenths were seen once; the top ten hold roughly 0.85%. Specimen: peripheral blood, collected before pregnancy. All receptors derive from a female donor with multiple sclerosis, enrolled in a pregnancy study. CDR3s include the opening cysteine and the closing phenylalanine or tryptophan. The D gene is left open where the match is weak. Clone size is not always given. Where it is, it says once, few, many or a class for expanded clones.

D gene	V gene	clone size	J gene	CDR3 protein	CDR3 DNA
NA	TRBV2	few	TRBJ1-2	CASRQPGGYTF	TGTGCCAGCAGGCAACCAGGGGGCTACACCTTC
NA	TRBV6-4	few	TRBJ2-3	CASSDKAASTDTQYF	TGTGCCAGCAGTGACAAGGCGGCAAGCACAGATACGCAGTATTTT
NA	TRBV7-2	once	TRBJ1-1	CASSLGRVMNTEAFF	TGTGCCAGCAGCTTAGGCAGGGTTATGAACACTGAAGCTTTCTTT
NA	TRBV19	NA	TRBJ2-3	CASSKITSLSDTQYF	TGTGCCAGTAGTAAGATTACTAGCCTCTCAGATACGCAGTATTTT
NA	TRBV7-9	NA	TRBJ2-7	CASSSGDRSYEQYF	TGTGCCAGCAGCTCAGGGGACCGATCCTACGAGCAGTACTTC
TRBD2	TRBV7-9	NA	TRBJ2-3	CASSAGDTDTQYF	TGTGCCAGCAGTGCGGGAGACACAGATACGCAGTATTTT
TRBD1	TRBV5-1	few	TRBJ1-2	CASSSGQGRNYGYTF	TGCGCCAGCAGCTCGGGACAGGGGCGAAACTATGGCTACACCTTC
NA	TRBV6-5	NA	TRBJ2-7	CASSRRTVPEQYF	TGTGCCAGCAGCCGGCGGACAGTTCCCGAGCAGTACTTC
NA	TRBV7-3	NA	TRBJ2-1	CASSVLGGASYNEQFF	TGTGCCAGCAGCGTACTGGGGGGGGCCAGTTACAATGAGCAGTTCTTC
NA	TRBV25-1	NA	TRBJ1-1	CASSVFDTKNTEAFF	TGTGCCAGCAGTGTGTTTGACACCAAGAACACTGAAGCTTTCTTT
TRBD1	TRBV7-9	NA	TRBJ2-7	CASSSGQSYEQYF	TGTGCCAGCAGCTCGGGACAGTCCTACGAGCAGTACTTC
NA	TRBV6-1	NA	TRBJ1-1	CASRRMRENTEAFF	TGTGCCAGCAGGCGGATGAGGGAGAACACTGAAGCTTTCTTT
NA	TRBV11-2	NA	TRBJ1-2	CASSDTRGYGYTF	TGTGCCAGCAGCGATACCCGGGGTTATGGCTACACCTTC
TRBD1	TRBV10-3	once	TRBJ1-2	CAMKQGAANYGYTF	TGTGCCATGAAACAGGGGGCCGCTAACTATGGCTACACCTTC
NA	TRBV7-3	NA	TRBJ2-1	CASSLRQGWYSEQFF	TGTGCCAGCAGCTTAAGGCAGGGTTGGTACAGTGAGCAGTTCTTC
TRBD1	TRBV2	NA	TRBJ2-7	CASSGTGYEQYF	TGTGCCAGCAGTGGGACAGGGTACGAGCAGTACTTC
TRBD1	TRBV29-1	NA	TRBJ1-1	CSVKDRVNTEAFF	TGCAGCGTCAAAGACAGGGTAAACACTGAAGCTTTCTTT
TRBD1	TRBV5-7	NA	TRBJ1-6	CASSTDRGDSPLHF	TGTGCCAGCAGCACCGACAGGGGAGATTCACCCCTCCACTTT
NA	TRBV7-2	NA	TRBJ1-6	CASSLDSSYNSPLHF	TGTGCCAGCAGCTTAGATAGCTCCTATAATTCACCCCTCCACTTT
NA	TRBV4-3	NA	TRBJ1-3	CASSPDSSSSGNTIYF	TGCGCCAGCAGCCCGGACAGCTCCAGCTCTGGAAACACCATATATTTT
TRBD1	TRBV4-3	NA	TRBJ1-4	CASSWTDRGANEKLFF	TGCGCCAGCAGCTGGACGGACAGGGGAGCTAATGAAAAACTGTTTTTT
NA	TRBV9	NA	TRBJ2-3	CASSVGATRQFTDTQYF	TGTGCCAGCAGCGTTGGAGCTACCCGCCAATTCACAGATACGCAGTATTTT
TRBD2	TRBV5-6	NA	TRBJ2-1	CASSLLLAGPNEQFF	TGTGCCAGCAGCTTGTTACTAGCGGGGCCCAATGAGCAGTTCTTC
TRBD2	TRBV6-1	NA	TRBJ2-1	CASRSGTSGYNEQFF	TGTGCCAGCAGATCCGGGACTAGCGGGTACAATGAGCAGTTCTTC
NA	TRBV6-6	once	TRBJ1-1	CASTRTANTEAFF	TGTGCCAGCACCAGGACAGCGAACACTGAAGCTTTCTTT
NA	TRBV27	NA	TRBJ2-6	CASSPRTAGANVLTF	TGTGCCAGCAGTCCTCGGACAGCTGGGGCCAACGTCCTGACTTTC
NA	TRBV5-8	NA	TRBJ1-5	CASSLLYLYSKPQHF	TGTGCCAGCAGCTTGTTATACTTATACTCCAAGCCCCAGCATTTT
NA	TRBV11-3	NA	TRBJ2-3	CASSLATGAFGTDTQYF	TGTGCCAGCAGCTTAGCTACAGGTGCCTTCGGCACAGATACGCAGTATTTT
NA	TRBV4-3	NA	TRBJ2-7	CASRPTLSALEQYF	TGCGCCAGCCGACCCACCCTCAGCGCTCTCGAGCAGTACTTC